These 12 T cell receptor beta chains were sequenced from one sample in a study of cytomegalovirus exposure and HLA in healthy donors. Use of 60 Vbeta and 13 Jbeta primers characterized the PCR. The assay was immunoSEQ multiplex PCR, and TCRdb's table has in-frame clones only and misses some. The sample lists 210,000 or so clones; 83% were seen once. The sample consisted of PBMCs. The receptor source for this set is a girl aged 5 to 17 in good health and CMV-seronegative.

DNA for the CDR3: TGTGCCAGCAGCTTAGAAAGCGGGAGTGCCTACAATGAGCAGTTCTTC. Protein sequence: CASSLESGSAYNEQFF. The chain carries TRBV11-2 and TRBJ2-1; 8 nucleotides match TRBD2. Per the germline V gene, CDR1 is SGHAT and CDR2 is FQNNGV. CDR3 length equals 16 residues. After removal of 0 bases from V and 2 bases from J, the junction contained 3 bases not matched to a gene.

CDR3 bases: TGTGCCAGAAGCTTGGTCCGGACTAGCACCTACAATGAGCAGTTCTTC. Its translation is CARSLVRTSTYNEQFF. The chain uses TRBV5-3 and TRBJ2-1, with 8 nucleotides matching TRBD2. TRBV5-3 is classed as an ORF, of uncertain function. Germline trimming cut 0 bases from V and 2 bases from J; bases unmatched to any gene: 4. The CDR3 length is 16 residues.

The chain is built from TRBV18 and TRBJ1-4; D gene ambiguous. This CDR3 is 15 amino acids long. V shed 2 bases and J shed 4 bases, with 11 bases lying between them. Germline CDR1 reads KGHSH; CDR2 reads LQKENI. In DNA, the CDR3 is TGTGCCAGCTCACCATCATTCAGTGTTAATGAAAAACTGTTTTTT. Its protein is CASSPSFSVNEKLFF. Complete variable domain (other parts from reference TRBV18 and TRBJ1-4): NAGVMQNPRHLVRRRGQEARLRCSPMKGHSHVYWYRQLPEEGLKFMVYLQKENIIDESGMPKERFSAEFPKEGPSILRIQQVVRGDSAAYFCASSPSFSVNEKLFFGSGTQLSVL.

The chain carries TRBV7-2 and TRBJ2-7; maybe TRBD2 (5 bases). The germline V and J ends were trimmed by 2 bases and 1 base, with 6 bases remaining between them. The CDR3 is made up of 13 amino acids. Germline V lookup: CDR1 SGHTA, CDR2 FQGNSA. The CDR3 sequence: CASSLRTSYEQYF. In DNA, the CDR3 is TGTGCCAGCAGCTTAAGGACTTCCTACGAGCAGTACTTC.

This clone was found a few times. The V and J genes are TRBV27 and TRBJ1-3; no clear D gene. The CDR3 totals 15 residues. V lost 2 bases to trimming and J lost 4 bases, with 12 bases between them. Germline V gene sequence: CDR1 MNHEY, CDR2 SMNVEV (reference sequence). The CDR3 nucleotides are TGTGCCAGCAGTTTAGGGCAGGCGGGAGGAAACACCATATATTTT. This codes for CASSLGQAGGNTIYF.

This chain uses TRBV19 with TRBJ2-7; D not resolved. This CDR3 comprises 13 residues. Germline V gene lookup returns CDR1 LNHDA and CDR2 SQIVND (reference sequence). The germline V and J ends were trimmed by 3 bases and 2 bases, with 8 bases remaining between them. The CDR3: CASSISTAYEQYF. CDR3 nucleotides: TGTGCCAGTAGTATTAGCACCGCCTACGAGCAGTACTTC.

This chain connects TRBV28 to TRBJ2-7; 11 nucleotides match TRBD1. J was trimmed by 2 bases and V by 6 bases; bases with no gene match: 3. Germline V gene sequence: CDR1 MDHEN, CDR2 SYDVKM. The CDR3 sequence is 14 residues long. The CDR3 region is CASRPGQGAYEQYF. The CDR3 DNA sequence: TGTGCCAGCAGGCCGGGACAGGGGGCCTACGAGCAGTACTTC.

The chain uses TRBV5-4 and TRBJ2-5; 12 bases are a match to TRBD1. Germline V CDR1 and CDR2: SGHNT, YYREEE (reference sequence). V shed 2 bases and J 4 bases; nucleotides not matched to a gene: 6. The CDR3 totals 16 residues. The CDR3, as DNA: TGTGCCAGCAGCTTCAACCGGGACAGGGGGCGAGAGACCCAGTACTTC. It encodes CASSFNRDRGRETQYF.

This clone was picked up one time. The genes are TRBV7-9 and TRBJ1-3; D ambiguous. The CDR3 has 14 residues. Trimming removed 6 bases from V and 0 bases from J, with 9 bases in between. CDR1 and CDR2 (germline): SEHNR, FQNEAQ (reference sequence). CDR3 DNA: TGTGCCAGCAGTCCAGGCTCCTCTGGAAACACCATATATTTT. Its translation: CASSPGSSGNTIYF.

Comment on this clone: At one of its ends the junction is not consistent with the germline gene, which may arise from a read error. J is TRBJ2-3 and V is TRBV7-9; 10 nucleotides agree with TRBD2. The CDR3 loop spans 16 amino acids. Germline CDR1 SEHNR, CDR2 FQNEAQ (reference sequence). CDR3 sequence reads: CSSRTNSGRPTDTQYF. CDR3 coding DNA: TGTTCCAGCAGAACCAATAGCGGGAGGCCGACAGATACGCAGTATTTT.

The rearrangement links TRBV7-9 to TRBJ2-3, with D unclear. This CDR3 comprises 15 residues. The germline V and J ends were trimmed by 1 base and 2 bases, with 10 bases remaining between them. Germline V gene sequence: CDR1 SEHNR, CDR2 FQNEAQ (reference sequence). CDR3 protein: CASSLGGGDTDTQYF. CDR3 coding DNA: TGTGCCAGCAGCTTAGGAGGCGGAGACACAGATACGCAGTATTTT.

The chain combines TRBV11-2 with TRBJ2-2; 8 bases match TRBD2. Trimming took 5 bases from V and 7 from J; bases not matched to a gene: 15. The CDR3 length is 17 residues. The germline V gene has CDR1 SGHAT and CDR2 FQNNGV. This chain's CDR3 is CASSPAGGTWVSGELFF. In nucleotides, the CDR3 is TGTGCCAGCAGCCCGGCGGGGGGAACCTGGGTCAGCGGGGAGCTGTTTTTT.